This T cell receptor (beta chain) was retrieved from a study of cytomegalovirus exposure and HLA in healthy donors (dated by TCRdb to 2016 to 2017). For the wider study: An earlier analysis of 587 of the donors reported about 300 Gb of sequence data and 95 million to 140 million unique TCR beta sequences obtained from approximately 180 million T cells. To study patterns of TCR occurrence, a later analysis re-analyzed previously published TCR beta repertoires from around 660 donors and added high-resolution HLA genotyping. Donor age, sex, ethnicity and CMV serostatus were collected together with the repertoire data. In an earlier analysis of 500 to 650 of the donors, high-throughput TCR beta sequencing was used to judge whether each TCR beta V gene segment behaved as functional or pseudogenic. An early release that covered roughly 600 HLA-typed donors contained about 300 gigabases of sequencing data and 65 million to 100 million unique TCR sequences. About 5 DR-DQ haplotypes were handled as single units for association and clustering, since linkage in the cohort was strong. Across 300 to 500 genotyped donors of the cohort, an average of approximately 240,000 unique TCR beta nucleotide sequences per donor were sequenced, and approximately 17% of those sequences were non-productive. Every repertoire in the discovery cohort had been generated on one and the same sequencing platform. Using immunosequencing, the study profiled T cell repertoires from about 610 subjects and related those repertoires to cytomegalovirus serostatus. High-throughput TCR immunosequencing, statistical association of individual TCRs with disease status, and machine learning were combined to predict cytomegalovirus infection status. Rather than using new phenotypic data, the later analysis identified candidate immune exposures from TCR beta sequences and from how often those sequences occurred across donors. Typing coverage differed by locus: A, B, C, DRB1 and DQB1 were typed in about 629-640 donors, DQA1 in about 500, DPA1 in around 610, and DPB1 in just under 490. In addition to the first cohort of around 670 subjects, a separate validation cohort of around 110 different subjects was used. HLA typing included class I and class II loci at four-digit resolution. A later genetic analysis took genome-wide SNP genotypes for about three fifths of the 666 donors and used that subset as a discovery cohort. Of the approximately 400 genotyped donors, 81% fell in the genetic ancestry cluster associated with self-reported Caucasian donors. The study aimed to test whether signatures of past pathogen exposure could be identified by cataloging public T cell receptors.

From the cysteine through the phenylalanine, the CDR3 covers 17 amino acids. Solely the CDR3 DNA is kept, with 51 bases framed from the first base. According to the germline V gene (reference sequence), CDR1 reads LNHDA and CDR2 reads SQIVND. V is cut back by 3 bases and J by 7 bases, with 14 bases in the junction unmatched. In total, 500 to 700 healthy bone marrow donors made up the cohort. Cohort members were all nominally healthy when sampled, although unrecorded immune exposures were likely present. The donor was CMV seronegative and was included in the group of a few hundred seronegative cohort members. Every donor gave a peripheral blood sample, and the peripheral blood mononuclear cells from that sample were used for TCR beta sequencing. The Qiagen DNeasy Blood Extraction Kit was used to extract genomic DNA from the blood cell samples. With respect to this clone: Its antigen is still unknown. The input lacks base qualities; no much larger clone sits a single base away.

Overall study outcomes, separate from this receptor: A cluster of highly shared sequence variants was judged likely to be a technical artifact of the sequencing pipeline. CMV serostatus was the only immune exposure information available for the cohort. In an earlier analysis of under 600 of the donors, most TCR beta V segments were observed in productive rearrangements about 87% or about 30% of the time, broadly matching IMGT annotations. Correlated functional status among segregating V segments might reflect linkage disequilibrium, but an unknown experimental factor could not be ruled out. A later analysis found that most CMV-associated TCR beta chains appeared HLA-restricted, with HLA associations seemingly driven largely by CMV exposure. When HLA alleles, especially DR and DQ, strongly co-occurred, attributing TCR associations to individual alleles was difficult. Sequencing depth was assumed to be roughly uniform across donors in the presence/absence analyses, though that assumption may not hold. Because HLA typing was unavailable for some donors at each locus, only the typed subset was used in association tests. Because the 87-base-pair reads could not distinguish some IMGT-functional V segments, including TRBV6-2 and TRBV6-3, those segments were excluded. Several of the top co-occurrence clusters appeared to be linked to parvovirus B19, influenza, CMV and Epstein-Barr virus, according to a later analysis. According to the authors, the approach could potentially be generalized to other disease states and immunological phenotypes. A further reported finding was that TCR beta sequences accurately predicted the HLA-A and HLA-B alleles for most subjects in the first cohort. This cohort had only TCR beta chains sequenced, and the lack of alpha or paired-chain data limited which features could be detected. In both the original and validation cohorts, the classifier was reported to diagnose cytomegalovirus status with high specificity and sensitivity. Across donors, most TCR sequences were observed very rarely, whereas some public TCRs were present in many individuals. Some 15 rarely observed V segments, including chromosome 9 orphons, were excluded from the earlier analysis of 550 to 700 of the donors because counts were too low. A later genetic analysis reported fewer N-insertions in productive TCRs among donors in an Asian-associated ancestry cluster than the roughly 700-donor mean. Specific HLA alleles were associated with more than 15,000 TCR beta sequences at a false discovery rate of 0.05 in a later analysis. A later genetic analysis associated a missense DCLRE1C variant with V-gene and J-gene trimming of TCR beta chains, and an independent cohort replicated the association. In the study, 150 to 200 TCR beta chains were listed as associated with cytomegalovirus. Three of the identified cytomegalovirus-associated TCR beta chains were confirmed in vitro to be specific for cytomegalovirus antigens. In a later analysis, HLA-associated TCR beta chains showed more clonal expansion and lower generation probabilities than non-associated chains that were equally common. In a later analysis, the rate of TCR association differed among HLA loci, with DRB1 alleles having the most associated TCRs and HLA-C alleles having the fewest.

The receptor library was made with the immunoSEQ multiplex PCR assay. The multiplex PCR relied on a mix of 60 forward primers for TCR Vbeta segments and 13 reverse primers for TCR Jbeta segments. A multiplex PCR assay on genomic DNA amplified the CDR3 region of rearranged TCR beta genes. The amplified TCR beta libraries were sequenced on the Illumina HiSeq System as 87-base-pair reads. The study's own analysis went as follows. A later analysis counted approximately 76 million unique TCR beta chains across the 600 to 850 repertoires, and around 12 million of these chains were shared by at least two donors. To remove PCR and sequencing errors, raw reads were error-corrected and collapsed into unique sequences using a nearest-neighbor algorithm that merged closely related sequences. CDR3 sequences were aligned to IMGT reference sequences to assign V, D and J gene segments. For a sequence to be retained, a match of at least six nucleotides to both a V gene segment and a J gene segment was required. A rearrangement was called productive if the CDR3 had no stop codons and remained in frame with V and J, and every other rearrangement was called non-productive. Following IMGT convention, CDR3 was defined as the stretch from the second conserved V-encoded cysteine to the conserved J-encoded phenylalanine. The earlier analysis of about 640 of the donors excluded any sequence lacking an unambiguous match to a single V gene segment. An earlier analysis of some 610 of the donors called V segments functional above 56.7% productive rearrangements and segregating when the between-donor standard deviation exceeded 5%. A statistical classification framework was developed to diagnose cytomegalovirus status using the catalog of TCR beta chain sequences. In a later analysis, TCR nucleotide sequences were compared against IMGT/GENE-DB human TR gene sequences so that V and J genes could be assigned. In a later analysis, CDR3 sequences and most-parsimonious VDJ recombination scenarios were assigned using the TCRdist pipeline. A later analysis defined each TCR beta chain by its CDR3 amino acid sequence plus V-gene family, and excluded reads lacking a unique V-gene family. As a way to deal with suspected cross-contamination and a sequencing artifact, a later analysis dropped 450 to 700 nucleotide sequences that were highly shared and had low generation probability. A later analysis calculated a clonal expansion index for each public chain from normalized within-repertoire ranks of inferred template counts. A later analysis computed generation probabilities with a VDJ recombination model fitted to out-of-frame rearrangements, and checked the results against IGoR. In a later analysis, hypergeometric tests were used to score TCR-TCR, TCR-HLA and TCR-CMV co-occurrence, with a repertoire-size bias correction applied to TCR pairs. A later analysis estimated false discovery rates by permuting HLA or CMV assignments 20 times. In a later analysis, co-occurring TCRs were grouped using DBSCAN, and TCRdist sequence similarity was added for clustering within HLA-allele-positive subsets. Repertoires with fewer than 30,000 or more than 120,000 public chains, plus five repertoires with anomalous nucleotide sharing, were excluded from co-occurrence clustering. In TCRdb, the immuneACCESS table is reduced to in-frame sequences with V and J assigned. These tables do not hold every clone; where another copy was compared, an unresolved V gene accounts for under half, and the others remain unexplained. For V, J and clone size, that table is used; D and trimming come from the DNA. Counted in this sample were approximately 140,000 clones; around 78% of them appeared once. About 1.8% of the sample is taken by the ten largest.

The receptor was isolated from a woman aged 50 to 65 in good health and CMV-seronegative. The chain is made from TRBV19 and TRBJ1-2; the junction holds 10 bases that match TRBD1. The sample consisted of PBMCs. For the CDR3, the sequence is CASSIPGTGAKRGGYTF. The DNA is TGTGCCAGTAGTATCCCAGGGACAGGGGCCAAAAGGGGTGGCTACACCTTC. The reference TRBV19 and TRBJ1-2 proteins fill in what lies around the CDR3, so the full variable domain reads DGGITQSPKYLFRKEGQNVTLSCEQNLNHDAMYWYRQDPGQGLRLIYYSQIVNDFQKGDIAEGYSVSREKKESFPLTVTSAQKNPTAFYLCASSIPGTGAKRGGYTFGSGTRLTVV.